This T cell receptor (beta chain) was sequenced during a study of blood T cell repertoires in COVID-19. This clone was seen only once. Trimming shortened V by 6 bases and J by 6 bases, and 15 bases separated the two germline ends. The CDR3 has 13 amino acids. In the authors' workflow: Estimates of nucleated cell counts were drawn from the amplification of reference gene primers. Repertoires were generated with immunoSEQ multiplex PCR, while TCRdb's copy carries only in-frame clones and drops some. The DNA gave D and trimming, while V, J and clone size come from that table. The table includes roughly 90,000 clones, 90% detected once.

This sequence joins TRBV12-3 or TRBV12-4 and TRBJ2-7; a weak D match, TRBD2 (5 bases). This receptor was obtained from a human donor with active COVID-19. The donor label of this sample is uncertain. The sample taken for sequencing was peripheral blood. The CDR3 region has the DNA TGTGCCAGCAGCCCCCTTGGAGGCGGCGAGCAGTACTTC. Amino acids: CASSPLGGGEQYF.